The 29 T cell receptor beta chains presented below share a single source sample, sequenced in a study of T-cell reconstitution after alpha-beta-depleted transplantation in children listed by TCRdb under 2016. Library creation used PCR. Sequencing relied on an Illumina HiSeq 2500. Molecular barcoding was employed in the preparation of TCR libraries, with unique molecular identifiers being used to normalize TCRbeta repertoire quantification. TCRdb reworked the public reads: Q25 trimming with fastp, MiXCR clone assembly, productive beta chains retained. Rows with one shared CDR3 protein collapse into an entry with the most common genes and DNA. The sample records approximately 270,000 distinct CDR3 sequences, approximately 9.6% of which are singletons. Of the sample, roughly a tenth is held by the ten largest clones. Sequencing used PBMCs from the stem cell graft donor, obtained from the stem cell graft. These receptors were collected from a human donor who donated a stem cell graft to a child with SCID.

The CDR3 loop is CASSPQLGVNTEAFF. Here the CDR3 DNA reads TGTGCCAGTAGTCCGCAACTGGGTGTGAACACTGAAGCTTTCTTT. The rearrangement links TRBV19 to TRBJ1-1; D uncertain. V was pared by 5 bases and J by 0 bases, with 13 bases between. This CDR3 comprises 15 residues. The germline V gene encodes CDR1 LNHDA and CDR2 SQIVND (reference sequence).

This clonotype occurred a few times. This chain links TRBV5-1 with TRBJ1-4; D is unclear. Germline CDR1 and CDR2: SGHRS and YFSETQ. The CDR3 totals 15 residues. V lost 3 bases, J lost 0 bases, and 9 bases lay in between. The CDR3 loop is CASSSDFATNEKLFF. Here the CDR3 DNA reads TGCGCCAGCAGCTCAGACTTTGCAACTAATGAAAAACTGTTTTTT.

This clonotype was found a few times. The V gene is TRBV7-6, the J gene TRBJ1-4; tentatively, D is TRBD1 (6 bases). CDR1 SGHVS and CDR2 FNYEAQ come from the germline V gene. V lost 4 bases to trimming and J lost 8 bases, with 14 bases between them. This CDR3 is built from 14 residues. The chain's CDR3 is CASSSKTTGEKLFF. In DNA form, the CDR3 reads TGTGCCAGCAGCTCTAAAACTACAGGGGAAAAACTGTTTTTT.

The chain is built from TRBV7-8 and TRBJ1-6, with D perhaps matching TRBD1 (6 bases). The V end lost 5 bases, the J end lost 5 bases, and 16 bases lay between the germline ends. CDR1 SGHVS and CDR2 FQNEAQ come from the germline V gene. This CDR3 contains 16 residues. The CDR3 DNA sequence: TGTGCCAGCAGCCTAGAAACAGGGCCACATAATTCACCCCTCCACTTT. Translated, it gives CASSLETGPHNSPLHF.

This clonotype was counted only a few times. The chain's CDR3 is CSVGTSGVYEQYF. The CDR3 region has the DNA TGCAGTGTAGGGACTAGCGGGGTCTACGAGCAGTACTTC. The chain carries TRBV20-1 and TRBJ2-7, with TRBD2 matching over 13 bases. Trimming at V came to 7 bases and at J to 3 bases, leaving 3 bases not matched to a gene. The CDR3 has 13 amino acids. Germline assignment: CDR1 DFQATT and CDR2 SNEGSKA (reference sequence).

The sample holds a few counts of this clonotype. The chain is built from TRBV14 and TRBJ1-1, with D unclear. CDR1 and CDR2 from the germline V gene are SGHDN and FVKESK. V lost 2 bases to trimming and J lost 4 bases, with 8 bases between them. CDR3 length: 13 residues. CDR3 in DNA: TGTGCCAGCAGCCAACAAGTGGGCACTGAAGCTTTCTTT. It is translated as CASSQQVGTEAFF.

This clonotype has more than one count but fewer than ten. V gene TRBV12-3 or TRBV12-4 combines with J gene TRBJ2-7; 7 bases are shared with TRBD1. The CDR3 length is 13 residues. J lost 4 bases, V lost 5 bases, and 5 bases had no gene match. DNA of the CDR3: TGTGCCAGCAGTATCCGGACAGGATACGAGCAGTACTTC. This translates into CASSIRTGYEQYF.

The chain has TRBV20-1 and TRBJ2-3; D remains ambiguous. The germline gives CDR1 DFQATT, CDR2 SNEGSKA (reference sequence). V gave up 0 bases and J gave up 5 bases, with 12 bases separating them. This CDR3 has 14 amino acids. CDR3: CSARDRNKRDTQYF. The CDR3, as DNA: TGCAGTGCTAGAGACCGGAATAAGCGAGATACGCAGTATTTT.

The table lists this clonotype with many counts. V is TRBV5-1 and J is TRBJ2-7, with D possibly TRBD1 on 6 matching bases. Trimming took 4 bases from V and 2 from J, leaving 10 bases between them. Germline V CDR1 and CDR2: SGHRS, YFSETQ. The CDR3 length is 13 residues. The DNA for the CDR3 is TGCGCCAGCAGCACAGAGGGGGCCTACGAGCAGTACTTC. This gives the protein CASSTEGAYEQYF.

This clonotype appeared many times. The chain couples TRBV20-1 to TRBJ2-3; D perhaps matches TRBD1 (6 bases). CDR3 length: 15 residues. V was cut by 0 bases and J by 0 bases, with 10 bases left in between. Per germline, CDR1 DFQATT and CDR2 SNEGSKA (reference sequence). In nucleotides, the CDR3 is TGCAGTGCTAGAGATCCAGGGGTCAGCACAGATACGCAGTATTTT. This codes for CSARDPGVSTDTQYF.

This chain connects TRBV5-1 to TRBJ2-5, with 8 bases aligning to TRBD1. The germline gives CDR1 SGHRS, CDR2 YFSETQ. The CDR3 extends over 15 amino acids. With 4 bases clipped from V and 5 bases from J, the junction kept 10 bases outside the gene matches. The CDR3 DNA sequence: TGCGCCAGCAGCATCGACCAGGGGGCCGGTGAGACCCAGTACTTC. Amino acid sequence: CASSIDQGAGETQYF.

This clonotype was recorded many times. V and J are TRBV5-1 and TRBJ2-7; weak D call: TRBD1 (6 bases). Deletions cut 4 bases from V and 2 bases from J, with 10 bases between. This CDR3 has 13 amino acids. Per germline, CDR1 SGHRS and CDR2 YFSETQ. The CDR3 DNA reads TGCGCCAGCAGCATCGGACAGACCTACGAGCAGTACTTC. Protein: CASSIGQTYEQYF.

The rearrangement uses TRBV11-1 and TRBJ1-4; weak D call: TRBD1 (6 bases). This CDR3 comprises 19 residues. CDR1 SGHAT and CDR2 FQDESV come from the germline V gene (reference sequence). Trimming took 2 bases from V and 0 from J, leaving 19 bases between them. In DNA form, the CDR3 reads TGTGCCAGCAGCTTACTCCTTCCCCGGGACACCACAACTAATGAAAAACTGTTTTTT. Its translation is CASSLLLPRDTTTNEKLFF.

J is TRBJ2-5 and V is TRBV6-1; D remains ambiguous. CDR1 is MNHNS, CDR2 SASEGT, per germline. The CDR3 extends over 13 amino acids. The V and J ends lost 4 bases and 6 bases respectively, with 12 bases between them. The CDR3 sequence is CASSGSHAQTQYF. In DNA form, the CDR3 reads TGTGCCAGCAGTGGGTCCCACGCGCAGACCCAGTACTTC.

This chain links TRBV2 with TRBJ2-5, with TRBD2 identical over 10 bases. This CDR3 region has 16 residues. Looked up from germline, CDR1 is SNHLY and CDR2 is FYNNEI. The V gene end was trimmed by 6 bases and the J gene end by 5 bases; junction bases not matched to a gene: 12. Written as DNA, the CDR3 is TGTGCCAGCAGCGCCCCTAGCGGGGGACGTTCCGAGACCCAGTACTTC. The encoded protein is CASSAPSGGRSETQYF.

This rearrangement joins TRBV7-6 to TRBJ2-3; 9 bases are a match to TRBD2. CDR1 and CDR2 (germline): SGHVS, FNYEAQ. This CDR3 is built from 16 residues. J lost 0 bases, V lost 5 bases, and 6 bases had no gene match. CDR3 DNA: TGTGCCAGCAGCCTACTAGCGGGCCAAAGCACAGATACGCAGTATTTT. Residues: CASSLLAGQSTDTQYF.

This clonotype was counted between two and nine times. V usage is TRBV7-8 and J usage is TRBJ2-3; D unresolved. Trimming removed 5 bases from V and 4 bases from J, with 13 bases in between. The CDR3 is 14 amino acids. CDR1 SGHVS and CDR2 FQNEAQ come from the germline V gene. Here the CDR3 DNA reads TGTGCCAGCAGCCCCCCGGCCGGCCCAGATACGCAGTATTTT. Translation: CASSPPAGPDTQYF.

This clonotype was observed a handful of times. This chain uses TRBV12-3 or TRBV12-4 with TRBJ2-3; 10 bases align to TRBD2. The CDR3 is made up of 15 amino acids. Trimming cost V 5 bases and J 6 bases; bases outside gene matches: 8. The CDR3 region has the DNA TGTGCCAGCAGTGTGCAAGCGGGGGGGCTTGATACGCAGTATTTT. It yields the protein CASSVQAGGLDTQYF.

The genes are TRBV3-1 and TRBJ2-7, with 9 bases lining up with TRBD1. Germline V CDR1 and CDR2: LGHDT, YNNKEL (reference sequence). Germline trimming cut 8 bases from V and 5 bases from J; bases unmatched to any gene: 13. The CDR3 totals 15 residues. The CDR3 DNA sequence: TGTGCCAGCTCCAAGCCGGGACAGGGAATCCACGAGCAGTACTTC. This codes for CASSKPGQGIHEQYF.

The V call is TRBV4-1, the J call TRBJ2-7, with D perhaps TRBD2 (5 bases). The CDR3 is 14 residues long. Looked up from germline, CDR1 is MGHRA and CDR2 is YSYEKL. Between the trimmed V and J ends, which lost 4 bases and 3 bases, there was a span of 13 bases. The CDR3 DNA is TGCGCCAGCAGCCCTGAGGGTCTTTACTACGAGCAGTACTTC. It translates to CASSPEGLYYEQYF.

By share, this clonotype counts as medium-sized. The chain joins TRBV5-5 to TRBJ1-1, with 9 bases identical to TRBD1. The CDR3 loop spans 16 amino acids. CDR1 and CDR2 (germline): SGHKS, YYEKEE (reference sequence). Trimming cost V 4 bases and J 6 bases; bases outside gene matches: 13. The chain's CDR3 is CASSGRQGGGVPEAFF. DNA for the CDR3: TGTGCCAGCAGCGGCAGACAGGGGGGTGGGGTCCCTGAAGCTTTCTTT.

This clonotype came up once. A much larger clone lies one base from this, so it may be a read error. The chain couples TRBV20-1 to TRBJ2-3; 10 nucleotides match TRBD2. Germline CDR1 is DFQATT and CDR2 is SNEGSKA (reference sequence). There are 15 residues in the CDR3. The ends lost 7 bases at V and 0 bases at J; junction bases unmatched: 7. The DNA of the CDR3 is TGCAGTGGTGCTCTAGCGGGGGCTAGCACAGATACGCAGTATTTT. Its translation: CSGALAGASTDTQYF.

In its sample, this clonotype was seen a few times. V is TRBV12-3 or TRBV12-4 and J is TRBJ1-5; D not resolved. V was trimmed by 7 bases and J by 4 bases, leaving 8 bases between them. This CDR3 is built from 12 residues. The CDR3 sequence is CASKEKNQPQHF. DNA for the CDR3: TGTGCCAGCAAGGAAAAAAATCAGCCCCAGCATTTT.

Ten or more counts support this clonotype. This chain connects TRBV7-2 to TRBJ2-1, with D perhaps matching TRBD1 (6 bases). Between the trimmed V and J ends, which lost 4 bases and 3 bases, there was a span of 16 bases. CDR1 is SGHTA, CDR2 FQGNSA, per germline. There are 16 residues in the CDR3. This CDR3 reads CASSSNTGTLYNEQFF. The DNA of the CDR3 is TGTGCCAGCAGCTCAAATACCGGGACACTCTACAATGAGCAGTTCTTC.

The chain employs TRBV6-1 and TRBJ1-6; D gene uncertain. V lost 6 bases and J lost 0, with 12 bases in between. The CDR3 sequence is 16 residues long. Germline V lookup: CDR1 MNHNS, CDR2 SASEGT. The CDR3 region has the DNA TGTGCCAGCAGCTCGACACCGAGCTCCTATAATTCACCCCTCCACTTT. As protein: CASSSTPSSYNSPLHF.

This clonotype was seen more than once but under ten times. This rearrangement joins TRBV7-6 to TRBJ2-5; no clear D. The CDR3 has 14 residues. Germline loops: CDR1 SGHVS, CDR2 FNYEAQ. Trimming removed 8 bases at V and 0 bases at J, with 13 bases between. Here the CDR3 reads CASHPAENQETQYF. The CDR3 bases are TGTGCCAGCCACCCGGCAGAAAACCAAGAGACCCAGTACTTC.

The gene calls are TRBV7-3 and TRBJ2-2; 8 bases are shared with TRBD2. The trim removed 6 bases at V and 6 bases at J, leaving 9 bases unmatched. The V gene's germline CDR1 is SGHTA and CDR2 FQGTGA. The CDR3 extends over 15 amino acids. The CDR3 reads CASRAGGIKAGELFF. In DNA, the CDR3 is TGTGCCAGCAGGGCGGGGGGAATAAAGGCCGGGGAGCTGTTTTTT.

Here the CDR3 reads CASSPPMGETQYF. CDR3 nucleotide sequence: TGTGCCAGCTCACCACCGATGGGAGAGACCCAGTACTTC. The chain uses TRBV18 and TRBJ2-5; D is ambiguous. Trimming cost V 0 bases and J 4 bases, with 6 bases left between them. Germline CDR1 and CDR2: KGHSH and LQKENI. The CDR3 is 13 residues long.

The chain links TRBV12-3 or TRBV12-4 to TRBJ1-4; tentatively, D is TRBD1 (6 bases). There are 14 residues in the CDR3. Trimming removed 3 bases at V and 8 bases at J, with 13 bases between. CDR3 DNA: TGTGCCAGCAGTTTCCGGGAAACAGGGGAAAAACTGTTTTTT. Amino acid sequence: CASSFRETGEKLFF.